This entry lists 9 T cell receptor beta chains sequenced from one sample in a study of blood T cells in healthy people across ages. With a J-beta primer mix and a sample-barcoded 5' primer, a second PCR ran about 7 to 12 cycles. MiXCR was run by TCRdb on the 5' RACE reads, yielding one entry per CDR3 protein. This sample has more than 650,000 distinct CDR3 sequences, with 20% to 30% found just once. These sequences were also reported in another study, on T cells of mothers and their children.

Sequenced input: blood. The receptors were gathered from a boy between 10 and 17 years old in good health.

This clonotype was observed a handful of times. V gene TRBV7-9 combines with J gene TRBJ2-4; the D gene is possibly TRBD1 (5 bases). Germline V lookup: CDR1 SEHNR, CDR2 FQNEAQ (reference sequence). Trimming took 0 bases from V and 6 from J, leaving 9 bases between them. The CDR3 runs 14 residues. The CDR3 DNA follows: TGTGCCAGCAGCTTAGCGGGGCATAGAAACATTCAGTACTTC. Encoded protein: CASSLAGHRNIQYF.

The chain combines TRBV29-1 with TRBJ1-2, with 7 bases that match TRBD1. The V gene's germline CDR1 is SQVTM and CDR2 ANQGSEA. Unmatched junction bases numbered 2, after V lost 1 base and J lost 6 bases. CDR3 length equals 12 residues. CDR3: CSVEGQGNGYTF. The CDR3 DNA reads TGCAGCGTTGAAGGACAGGGTAATGGCTACACCTTC.

This CDR3 reads CASSSRRQLYNSPLHF. As DNA, the CDR3 is TGTGCCAGCAGTTCCCGGAGACAGCTCTATAATTCACCCCTCCACTTT. J is TRBJ1-6 and V is TRBV28; D might be TRBD1 (5 bases). V lost 4 bases and J lost 3, with 13 bases in between. Germline V gene lookup returns CDR1 MDHEN and CDR2 SYDVKM. The CDR3 totals 16 residues.

This sequence joins TRBV29-1 and TRBJ1-5, with D maybe TRBD1 (6 bases). Trimming removed 7 bases at V and 0 bases at J, with 13 bases between. This CDR3 region has 14 residues. Germline V gives CDR1 SQVTM, CDR2 ANQGSEA. DNA of the CDR3: TGCAGCGCCGTAACAGGGTCTAGCAATCAGCCCCAGCATTTT. Protein: CSAVTGSSNQPQHF.

The chain uses TRBV28 and TRBJ1-3, with a tentative D call TRBD1 (5 bases). Trimming cost V 2 bases and J 8 bases, with 13 bases left between them. The CDR3 is 14 amino acids. Germline CDR1 MDHEN, CDR2 SYDVKM. The CDR3 DNA follows: TGTGCCAGCAGTTTAAACAGGCTTAGAGACACCATATATTTT. It translates to CASSLNRLRDTIYF.

This sequence joins TRBV20-1 and TRBJ2-5, with a weak D call TRBD2 (5 bases). V dropped 8 bases and J dropped 5 bases, with 18 bases sitting between them. The CDR3 length is 13 residues. The germline CDR1 and CDR2 sequences are DFQATT and SNEGSKA (reference sequence). The CDR3 sequence is CSPAETGLETQYF. The CDR3 bases are TGCAGTCCTGCTGAGACGGGGTTGGAGACCCAGTACTTC.

This clonotype came up a few times. The gene calls are TRBV12-5 and TRBJ1-4; D ambiguous. The CDR3 has 13 amino acids. V lost 0 bases to trimming and J lost 10 bases, with 9 bases between them. Germline V gene lookup returns CDR1 LGHNT and CDR2 FRNRAP. The CDR3 loop is CASGLVGNGKLFF. DNA for the CDR3: TGTGCTAGTGGTTTGGTAGGCAACGGAAAACTGTTTTTT.

The V and J genes are TRBV12-3 or TRBV12-4 and TRBJ1-2; D is ambiguous. The V gene lost 5 bases and the J gene lost 2 bases, with 6 bases spanning the gap. This CDR3 comprises 12 residues. In DNA, the CDR3 is TGTGCCAGCAGTAGGTCAAACTATGGCTACACCTTC. Residues: CASSRSNYGYTF.

The chain employs TRBV10-3 and TRBJ2-7, with TRBD1 matching over 8 bases. V lost 3 bases and J lost 3; bases outside the gene matches: 10. The CDR3 is 16 amino acids. From germline, CDR1 is ENHRY and CDR2 SYGVKD. In nucleotides, the CDR3 is TGTGCCATCAGTGAACAATGGACAGGGCAAAGCTACGAGCAGTACTTC. The encoded protein is CAISEQWTGQSYEQYF.